This T cell receptor beta chain was captured by sequencing in a study of blood T cell repertoires in COVID-19 (TCRdb year 2020). For the study in its entirety: The collaborator samples originated in the United States, Italy and Spain and spanned the acute and convalescent phases of COVID-19. The prospective study material was composed of cDNA or gDNA derived from T cells, B-cell-depleted T cells, or PBMCs. The dataset comprised deeply sampled blood TCRbeta repertoires from subjects exposed to, actively infected with, or recovered from COVID-19. The repertoires were released in a freely available public database meant as a resource for research on the immune response to SARS-CoV-2. The samples were drawn from the first 160 participants of the ongoing ImmuneRACE study and from over a thousand subjects provided by 6 global collaborators. The sample metadata nearly always contained a de-identified subject ID, COVID-19 status, age in years and sex. Where available, HLA class I and class II types were obtained from metadata supplied by the sample provider rather than from assay-based typing. What the authors observed across the whole study: Clinical and demographic metadata were provided uncurated, with the amount varying by source and participant.

The immunoSEQ Assay, a bias-controlled multiplex PCR, was used to amplify TCRbeta CDR3 regions from genomic DNA. The study's own analysis went as follows. The number of nucleated cells in each sample was estimated by amplification of reference gene primers within the assay. To quantify the absolute abundance of each unique TCRbeta CDR3 rearrangement, sequence reads were collapsed and filtered. Productive Simpson clonality was computed per sample as the square root of Simpson's diversity index over productive rearrangements. Sourced from immuneACCESS, this table was stored by TCRdb with only in-frame sequences that have V and J called. A share of the clones is absent; for the studies checked, an unresolved V gene accounts for under half, and the remainder has no known explanation. The V and J calls and clone size were taken over from that table, and D and trimming were inferred from the DNA. This sample lists approximately 150,000 clones; roughly 81% were detected once. The ten most abundant clones make up about 5.8% of the sample.

Notes on this clone: Which antigen it targets is not known. Base qualities are not recorded, but no much larger clone differs from it by a single base.

One collaborating source in Seattle enrolled patients during active infection and followed them longitudinally through the course of disease. Whole blood was collected in K2EDTA tubes by collaborating institutions according to the institutions' own protocols. For TCRbeta analysis, collaborators shipped samples as frozen whole blood, isolated PBMCs, or DNA extracted from either of those sample types. The germline V gene encodes CDR1 MNHEY and CDR2 SMNVEV (reference sequence). Trimmed from V: 2 bases; trimmed from J: 4 bases; junction bases lacking a gene match: 0. Its CDR3 holds 13 amino acids, cysteine through phenylalanine. Only the CDR3 DNA is retained, 39 bases long and in frame from the first base.

The sequence joins TRBV27 to TRBJ2-7; TRBD1 aligns with 9 central bases. Input material: peripheral blood. The TCR originated in a woman in her fifties or sixties with COVID-19, enrolled during active disease. This receptor has the CDR3 CASSLGTGYEQYF. At the DNA level, the sequence is TGTGCCAGCAGTTTAGGGACAGGGTACGAGCAGTACTTC.